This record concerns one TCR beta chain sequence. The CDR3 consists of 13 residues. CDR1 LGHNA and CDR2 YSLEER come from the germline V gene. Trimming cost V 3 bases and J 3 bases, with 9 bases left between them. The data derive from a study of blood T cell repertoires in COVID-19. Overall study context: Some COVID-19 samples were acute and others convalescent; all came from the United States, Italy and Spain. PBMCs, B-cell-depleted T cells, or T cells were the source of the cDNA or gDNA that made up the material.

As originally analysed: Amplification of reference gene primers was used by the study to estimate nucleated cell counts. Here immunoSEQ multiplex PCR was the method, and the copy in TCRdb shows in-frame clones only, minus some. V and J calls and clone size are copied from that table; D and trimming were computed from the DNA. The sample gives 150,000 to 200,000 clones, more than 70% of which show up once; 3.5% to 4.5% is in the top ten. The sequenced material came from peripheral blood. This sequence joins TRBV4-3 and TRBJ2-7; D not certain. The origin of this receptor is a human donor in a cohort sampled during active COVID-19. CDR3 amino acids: CASSQSPSYEQYF. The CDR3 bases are TGCGCCAGCAGCCAGTCGCCGAGCTACGAGCAGTACTTC.